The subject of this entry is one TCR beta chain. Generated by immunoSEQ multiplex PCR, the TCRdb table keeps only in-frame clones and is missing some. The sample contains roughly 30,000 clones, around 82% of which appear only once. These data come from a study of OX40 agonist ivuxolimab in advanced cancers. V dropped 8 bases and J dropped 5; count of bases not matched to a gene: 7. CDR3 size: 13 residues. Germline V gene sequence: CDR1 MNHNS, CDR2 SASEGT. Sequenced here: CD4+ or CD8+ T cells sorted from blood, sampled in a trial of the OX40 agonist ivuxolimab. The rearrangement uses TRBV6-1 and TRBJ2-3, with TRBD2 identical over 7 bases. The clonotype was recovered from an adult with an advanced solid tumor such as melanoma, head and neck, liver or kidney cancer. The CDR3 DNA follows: TGTGCCAGCGGGGCGGGGGAAAGAGATACGCAGTATTTT. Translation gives CASGAGERDTQYF.